This T cell receptor (beta chain) was documented in a study of Graves' ophthalmopathy and Graves' hyperthyroidism. V was trimmed by 1 base and J by 3 bases, leaving 9 bases between them. Germline CDR1 reads SGHDN; CDR2 reads FVKESK. The CDR3 loop spans 14 amino acids. As the template, RNA transcripts were used to amplify TCR beta CDR3 regions. The library came from an HTBI-primed first-round RT-PCR and a second-round multiplex PCR. TCRdb used MiXCR to reprocess the multiplex PCR reads, holding one entry per CDR3 protein. This sample has over a million distinct CDR3 sequences, with roughly two fifths found just once.

The chain is built from TRBV14 and TRBJ1-2, with D hard to call. Sequences were obtained from peripheral blood or thyroid tissue (not recorded which). The clonotype originates from an adult man with Graves' hyperthyroidism. The CDR3 sequence: CASSQGLGYYGYTF. In nucleotides, the CDR3 is TGTGCCAGCAGCCAAGGGCTAGGGTACTATGGCTACACCTTC.